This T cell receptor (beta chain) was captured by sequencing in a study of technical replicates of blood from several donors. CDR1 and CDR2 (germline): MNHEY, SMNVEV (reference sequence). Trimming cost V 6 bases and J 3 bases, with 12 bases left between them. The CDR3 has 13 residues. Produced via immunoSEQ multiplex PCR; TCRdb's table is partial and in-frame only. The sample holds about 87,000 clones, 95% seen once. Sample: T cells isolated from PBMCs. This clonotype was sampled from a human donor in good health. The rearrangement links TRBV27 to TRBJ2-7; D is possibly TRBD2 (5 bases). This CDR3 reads CASSRTANYEQYF. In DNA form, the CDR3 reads TGTGCCAGCAGCCGGACTGCCAACTACGAGCAGTACTTC.